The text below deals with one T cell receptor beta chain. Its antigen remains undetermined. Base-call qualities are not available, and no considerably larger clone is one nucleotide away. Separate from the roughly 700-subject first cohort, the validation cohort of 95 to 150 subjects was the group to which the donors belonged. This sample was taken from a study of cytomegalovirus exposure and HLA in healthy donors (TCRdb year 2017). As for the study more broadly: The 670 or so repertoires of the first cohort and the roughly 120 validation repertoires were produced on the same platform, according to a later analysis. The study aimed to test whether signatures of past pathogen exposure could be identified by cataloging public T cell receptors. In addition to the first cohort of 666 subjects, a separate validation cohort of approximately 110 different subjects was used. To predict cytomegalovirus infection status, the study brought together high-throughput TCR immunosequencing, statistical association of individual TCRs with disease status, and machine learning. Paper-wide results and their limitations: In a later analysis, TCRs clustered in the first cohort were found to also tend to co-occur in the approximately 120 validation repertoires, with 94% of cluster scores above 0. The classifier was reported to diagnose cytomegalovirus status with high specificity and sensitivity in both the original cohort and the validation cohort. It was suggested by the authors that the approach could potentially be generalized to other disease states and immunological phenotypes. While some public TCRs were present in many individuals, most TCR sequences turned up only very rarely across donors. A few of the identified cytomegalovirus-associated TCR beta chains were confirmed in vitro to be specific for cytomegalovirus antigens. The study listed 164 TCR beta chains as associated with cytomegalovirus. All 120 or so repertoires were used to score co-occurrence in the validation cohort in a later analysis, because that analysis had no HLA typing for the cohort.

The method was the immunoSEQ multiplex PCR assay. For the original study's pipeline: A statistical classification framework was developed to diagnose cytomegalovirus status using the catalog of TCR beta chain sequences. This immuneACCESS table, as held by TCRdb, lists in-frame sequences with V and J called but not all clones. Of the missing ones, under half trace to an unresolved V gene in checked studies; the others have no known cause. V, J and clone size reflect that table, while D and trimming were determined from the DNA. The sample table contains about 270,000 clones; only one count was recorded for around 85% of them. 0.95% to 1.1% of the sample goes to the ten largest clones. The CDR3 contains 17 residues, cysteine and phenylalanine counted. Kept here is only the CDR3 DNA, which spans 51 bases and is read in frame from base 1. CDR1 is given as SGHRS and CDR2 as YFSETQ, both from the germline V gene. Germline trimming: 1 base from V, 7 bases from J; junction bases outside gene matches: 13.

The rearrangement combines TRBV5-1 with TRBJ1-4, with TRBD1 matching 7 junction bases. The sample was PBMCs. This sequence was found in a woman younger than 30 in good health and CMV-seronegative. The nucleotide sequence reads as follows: TGCGCCAGCAGCTTGACGGGACAGCTCTTCCGGGGTGAAAAACTGTTTTTT. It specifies CASSLTGQLFRGEKLFF.